This T cell receptor (beta chain) was sequenced in a study of blood T cell repertoires in COVID-19. Across the study: COVID-19 samples collected from the United States, Italy and Spain covered acute and convalescent phases. Nucleic acid was either cDNA or gDNA, and it came from T cells, B-cell-depleted T cells, or PBMCs.

This CDR3 is 16 amino acids long. V dropped 1 base and J dropped 3 bases, with 13 bases sitting between them. Germline lookup yields CDR1 SGHTA and CDR2 FQGNSA. In the authors' methods: Quantification of nucleated cells was approximated via reference gene primer amplification. Sequencing used immunoSEQ multiplex PCR; TCRdb keeps in-frame clones, though not all of them. That table furnishes V, J and clone size, whereas the DNA furnished D and trimming. The sample has approximately 110,000 clones; roughly nine tenths are singletons. Sequenced sample: peripheral blood. This sequence joins TRBV7-2 and TRBJ1-5; a possible D gene is TRBD1 (6 bases). This TCR derives from a woman aged 80 or over with acute or convalescent COVID-19. Here the CDR3 reads CASSLGLQGLNQPQHF. CDR3 DNA: TGTGCCAGCAGCTTAGGGCTACAGGGCCTCAATCAGCCCCAGCATTTT.